This T cell receptor beta chain was sequenced during a study of beta chain features in type 1 diabetes. This clone has a count of ten or more. The antigen remains undetermined. The investigators reverse transcribed all of the isolated RNA, so they sequenced expressed TCRB transcripts. Approximately 3.5 million reads, on average, came from each naive, central memory and regulatory T cell sample. Sequenced by immunoSEQ multiplex PCR; TCRdb stores in-frame clones only, minus some. The data show 300,000 to 350,000 clones, roughly a tenth seen once. This CDR3 spans 16 amino acids. Germline loops: CDR1 MDHEN, CDR2 SYDVKM. Trimming cost V 4 bases and J 7 bases; bases outside gene matches: 12. Findings and caveats of the study: Moderately but significantly shorter TCRB CDR3s were found in Type 1 diabetes patients in all four CD4+ subsets.

The chain employs TRBV28 and TRBJ2-1; 8 bases agree with TRBD2. Sequencing input: central memory CD4+ T cells from blood. The sequence derives from a man aged 30 to 39 with type 1 diabetes. CDR3 nucleotide sequence: TGTGCCAGCAGTTCCCCCTCCGGGCGGGGGGTTAATGAGCAGTTCTTC. Protein: CASSSPSGRGVNEQFF.